This T cell receptor (beta chain) was obtained from a study of blood T cell repertoires in COVID-19. The V gene's germline CDR1 is MNHEY and CDR2 SVGAGI. J was trimmed by 8 bases and V by 2 bases; bases with no gene match: 5. The CDR3 spans 14 residues. Using immunoSEQ multiplex PCR, the repertoire was profiled, and TCRdb retains in-frame clones only, with some absent. The data show about 210,000 clones, roughly 84% seen once. The sequencing input was PBMCs or T cells enriched from blood (not recorded which). The clonotype comes from a woman aged 25-40 years who had been exposed to COVID-19. This chain uses TRBV6-5 with TRBJ1-4; 7 bases match TRBD1. CDR3: CASSYGTVREKLFF. As DNA, the CDR3 is TGTGCCAGCAGTTACGGGACAGTAAGGGAAAAACTGTTTTTT.